Below, 31 T cell receptor beta chains from the same sample are listed, as sequenced in a study of T cell responses to AZD1222 COVID-19 vaccine. Assay used: immunoSEQ multiplex PCR; TCRdb lists only in-frame clones, some missing. Of some 150,000 clones in the sample, roughly 92% were seen once. Here the sequenced sample was peripheral blood, taken on day 0 of AZD1222 vaccination. These receptors all come from an adult in good health.

The chain couples TRBV5-8 to TRBJ1-5; 8 nucleotides line up with TRBD1. The CDR3 covers 15 residues. CDR1 is SGHTS, CDR2 YDEGEE, per germline. V lost 3 bases, J lost 3 bases, and 5 bases stayed unmatched. The CDR3 DNA sequence: TGTGCCAGCAGCTCCGGGACAGGTATCAATCAGCCCCAGCATTTT. It translates to CASSSGTGINQPQHF.

The CDR3 is CASSLATASGQETQYF. In nucleotides, the CDR3 is TGTGCCAGCAGCTTAGCGACGGCCAGCGGACAAGAGACCCAGTACTTC. This chain links TRBV11-2 with TRBJ2-5; perhaps TRBD2 as D (5 bases). CDR3 length equals 16 residues. The germline V and J ends were trimmed by 1 base and 2 bases, with 14 bases remaining between them. The germline gives CDR1 SGHAT, CDR2 FQNNGV.

This chain uses TRBV7-9 with TRBJ1-1; no clear D. V shed 5 bases and J shed 1 base, with 11 bases lying between them. In germline, CDR1 is SEHNR, CDR2 FQNEAQ (reference sequence). The CDR3 is 14 amino acids. CDR3 in amino acids: CASSAVLGNTEAFF. CDR3 nucleotides: TGTGCCAGCAGCGCAGTATTGGGGAACACTGAAGCTTTCTTT.

V usage is TRBV7-2 and J usage is TRBJ1-3; D is unresolved. The CDR3 length is 14 residues. V dropped 1 base and J dropped 2 bases, with 6 bases sitting between them. The germline V gene encodes CDR1 SGHTA and CDR2 FQGNSA. The CDR3 DNA is TGTGCCAGCAGCTTAGAAGGGACTGGAAACACCATATATTTT. Residues: CASSLEGTGNTIYF.

This chain joins TRBV3-1 (or the pseudogene TRBV3-2) and TRBJ1-1; D remains ambiguous. The CDR3 runs to 12 residues. CDR1 LGHDT and CDR2 YNNKEL come from the germline V gene (reference sequence). V was pared by 4 bases and J by 7 bases, with 10 bases between. CDR3 sequence (DNA): TGTGCCAGCAGCCGCCCGGGCGTTGAAGCTTTCTTT. Translation gives CASSRPGVEAFF.

The rearrangement joins TRBV5-5 to TRBJ2-7; D gene unclear. This CDR3 has 12 amino acids. Germline assignment: CDR1 SGHKS and CDR2 YYEKEE (reference sequence). V lost 0 bases and J lost 5, with 6 bases in between. The CDR3 DNA reads as TGTGCCAGCAGCTTGGCTGGGGACGAGCAGTACTTC. This sequence encodes CASSLAGDEQYF.

The chain uses TRBV15 and TRBJ2-1; D not resolved. Trimming took 0 bases from V and 2 from J, leaving 14 bases between them. Germline-derived CDR1 and CDR2 are LNHNV and YYDKDF (reference sequence). The CDR3 runs to 17 residues. The CDR3 loop reads CATSREAGPGPYNEQFF. In DNA, the CDR3 is TGTGCCACCAGCAGAGAAGCCGGACCAGGACCCTACAATGAGCAGTTCTTC.

V and J are TRBV19 and TRBJ2-1; D may be TRBD2 (6 bases). This CDR3 contains 16 residues. Trimming took off 4 bases at V and 1 base at J, with 14 bases between the two ends. Germline V gene data show CDR1 as LNHDA and CDR2 as SQIVND (reference sequence). The DNA of the CDR3 is TGTGCCAGTAGTACCGGGGAGGCAGCGTCCTACAATGAGCAGTTCTTC. This translates into CASSTGEAASYNEQFF.

The chain uses TRBV9 and TRBJ2-7; D is possibly TRBD2 (7 bases). Germline CDR1 is SGDLS and CDR2 is YYNGEE. Trimming shortened V by 4 bases and J by 0 bases, and 14 bases separated the two germline ends. This CDR3 has 15 amino acids. DNA for the CDR3: TGTGCCAGCAGCCCGCCCGGGGGGCTCTCCTACGAGCAGTACTTC. Translating it yields CASSPPGGLSYEQYF.

J is TRBJ2-7 and V is TRBV30, with 9 bases matching TRBD1. This CDR3 comprises 14 residues. The V gene's germline CDR1 is GTSNPN and CDR2 SVGIG (reference sequence). The junction had 2 bases not matched to a gene; V was cut back by 0 bases and J by 2 bases. CDR3 loop: CAWSVGQGPYEQYF. The CDR3 coding sequence is TGTGCCTGGAGTGTGGGACAGGGCCCCTACGAGCAGTACTTC.

The table lists this clone with a few counts. The V and J genes are TRBV9 and TRBJ1-1; D gene uncertain. The CDR3 contains 15 residues. Germline loops: CDR1 SGDLS, CDR2 YYNGEE. V lost 2 bases and J 2 bases, leaving 13 bases between the germline ends. The CDR3 region is CASSVAQLANTEAFF. CDR3 nucleotide sequence: TGTGCCAGCAGCGTGGCACAACTCGCAAACACTGAAGCTTTCTTT.

The chain joins TRBV6-5 to TRBJ2-3, with D unresolved. This CDR3 region has 13 residues. Germline CDR1 and CDR2: MNHEY and SVGAGI. The V end was cut by 2 bases, the J end by 5 bases, with 8 bases between. The CDR3 coding sequence is TGTGCCAGCAGTTACAGGATGGGAGATACGCAGTATTTT. This encodes CASSYRMGDTQYF.

The rearrangement joins TRBV5-1 to TRBJ1-1; a possible D gene is TRBD1 (5 bases). Germline V gene sequence: CDR1 SGHRS, CDR2 YFSETQ. The CDR3 has 11 residues. V was cut by 8 bases and J by 3 bases, with 8 bases left in between. CDR3 region: CASQGDTEAFF. The CDR3 DNA is TGCGCCAGTCAGGGCGACACTGAAGCTTTCTTT.

This clone was seen once. V is TRBV6-6 and J is TRBJ2-1; TRBD2 matches at 7 bases. CDR1 and CDR2 (germline): MNHNY, SVGAGI (reference sequence). The CDR3 consists of 15 residues. Trimming at V came to 6 bases and at J to 9 bases, leaving 14 bases not matched to a gene. Written as DNA, the CDR3 is TGTGCCAGCAGAAAGGACGGGAGGACCTCCAGTGAGCAGTTCTTC. Its translation: CASRKDGRTSSEQFF.

This sequence joins TRBV19 and TRBJ1-1; 8 bases are a match to TRBD1. V lost 4 bases, J lost 8 bases, and 3 bases stayed unmatched. Germline CDR1 is LNHDA and CDR2 is SQIVND (reference sequence). The CDR3 length is 12 residues. The CDR3 DNA follows: TGTGCCAGTAGTACCCGGACAGGGGAAGCTTTCTTT. The encoded protein is CASSTRTGEAFF.

V is TRBV9 and J is TRBJ2-5, with 12 bases aligning to TRBD2. The length of the CDR3 is 16 residues. The junction had 5 bases not matched to a gene; V was cut back by 3 bases and J by 2 bases. CDR1 and CDR2 (germline): SGDLS, YYNGEE. The CDR3 is CASSGTSGTRQETQYF. CDR3 in DNA: TGTGCCAGCAGCGGGACTAGCGGGACACGTCAAGAGACCCAGTACTTC.

This clone was counted between two and nine times. The chain couples TRBV27 to TRBJ2-7; the D gene could be TRBD1 or TRBD2 (5 bases each). Trimming shortened V by 2 bases and J by 6 bases, and 11 bases separated the two germline ends. Germline V gene lookup returns CDR1 MNHEY and CDR2 SMNVEV (reference sequence). The CDR3 is 13 residues long. DNA of the CDR3: TGTGCCAGCAGTTTAGGTTGGGGGAGCGAGCAGTACTTC. Protein sequence: CASSLGWGSEQYF.

The chain has TRBV7-9 and TRBJ1-2; D is undetermined. With 1 base removed from V and 6 bases from J, the gap between germline ends came to 6 bases. The CDR3 loop spans 12 amino acids. CDR1 is SEHNR, CDR2 FQNEAQ, per germline (reference sequence). CDR3 DNA: TGTGCCAGCAGCTTAGGCAGCGATGGCTACACCTTC. Translating it yields CASSLGSDGYTF. The full variable domain, with the rest looked up from reference TRBV7-9 and TRBJ1-2, is DTGVSQNPRHKITKRGQNVTFRCDPISEHNRLYWYRQTLGQGPEFLTYFQNEAQLEKSRLLSDRFSAERPKGSFSTLEIQRTEQGDSAMYLCASSLGSDGYTFGSGTRLTVV.

This clone came up once. Here the CDR3 DNA reads TGTGCCTGGCAGGGGCAGGGAAACACTGAAGCTTTCTTT. As protein: CAWQGQGNTEAFF. The chain has TRBV30 and TRBJ1-1; weak D call: TRBD1 (6 bases). The CDR3 sequence is 13 residues long. Trimming cost V 5 bases and J 2 bases, with 12 bases left between them. Germline assignment: CDR1 GTSNPN and CDR2 SVGIG (reference sequence).

The rearrangement links TRBV10-1 to TRBJ2-7; 11 bases are shared with TRBD1. V dropped 9 bases and J dropped 6; count of bases not matched to a gene: 10. Germline lookup yields CDR1 WNHNN and CDR2 SYGVQD (reference sequence). This CDR3 comprises 14 residues. In nucleotides, the CDR3 is TGCGCCAGGGGGGATTGGGACAGGGGGTCCGAGCAGTACTTC. Translated: CARGDWDRGSEQYF.

This clone was recorded only once. The chain joins TRBV28 to TRBJ2-1, with D perhaps TRBD1 (5 bases). This CDR3 region has 12 residues. V was clipped by 7 bases and J by 9 bases, with 13 bases between them. Germline V gene sequence: CDR1 MDHEN, CDR2 SYDVKM. The CDR3 region is CASTRPGAEQFF. CDR3 coding DNA: TGTGCCAGCACCCGGCCTGGGGCTGAGCAGTTCTTC.

The V call is TRBV3-1 (or the pseudogene TRBV3-2), the J call TRBJ2-5; possibly TRBD1 for D (6 bases). The CDR3 runs to 14 residues. Germline V gene data show CDR1 as LGHDT and CDR2 as YNNKEL (reference sequence). Trimming shortened V by 6 bases and J by 0 bases, and 11 bases separated the two germline ends. The CDR3 reads CASRGTGNQETQYF. The CDR3 region has the DNA TGTGCCAGCAGAGGAACAGGGAACCAAGAGACCCAGTACTTC.

The chain has TRBV21-1 and TRBJ1-2; the D call of TRBD1 is as the table states it, not checked on the DNA. TRBV21-1 is assigned pseudogene status. The CDR3 length is 17 residues. The CDR3 region is CASSGRDREDRHLGYTF. The CDR3 DNA sequence: TGTGCCAGCAGCGGCCGGGACAGGGAGGATCGACACCTTGGCTACACCTTC.

V is TRBV10-2 and J is TRBJ2-5; D ambiguous. The CDR3 extends over 12 amino acids. Germline V gene lookup returns CDR1 WSHSY and CDR2 SAAADI. Deletions cut 11 bases from V and 5 bases from J, with 15 bases between. CDR3 loop: CASAPRSETQYF. CDR3 sequence (DNA): TGCGCCTCAGCCCCTAGATCCGAGACCCAGTACTTC.

V usage is TRBV4-1 and J usage is TRBJ1-2; D possibly corresponds to TRBD1 (5 bases). Per the germline V gene, CDR1 is MGHRA and CDR2 is YSYEKL. Trimming cost V 2 bases and J 2 bases, with 9 bases left between them. The CDR3 is 14 residues long. The CDR3 here is CASSQIEGNYGYTF. The CDR3 DNA is TGCGCCAGCAGCCAAATTGAGGGGAACTATGGCTACACCTTC.

The chain links TRBV24-1 to TRBJ2-3; D unclear. Germline assignment: CDR1 KGHDR and CDR2 SFDVKD. V lost 7 bases to trimming and J lost 6 bases, with 13 bases between them. This CDR3 has 13 residues. The chain's CDR3 is CATSAAPGDTQYF. Here the CDR3 DNA reads TGTGCCACCAGCGCCGCCCCCGGTGATACGCAGTATTTT.

The V gene is TRBV19, the J gene TRBJ1-6; possible D gene TRBD1, 5 bases. Between the trimmed V and J ends, which lost 7 bases and 6 bases, there was a span of 10 bases. The CDR3 totals 13 residues. Germline V lookup: CDR1 LNHDA, CDR2 SQIVND (reference sequence). The CDR3 spells CASTQGPNSPLHF. DNA of the CDR3: TGTGCCAGTACGCAGGGCCCTAATTCACCCCTCCACTTT.

The chain carries TRBV9 and TRBJ2-7; D could derive from TRBD1 or TRBD2 (5 bases each). The CDR3 extends over 16 amino acids. The V and J ends lost 0 bases and 2 bases respectively, with 15 bases between them. Germline V gene sequence: CDR1 SGDLS, CDR2 YYNGEE. CDR3 bases: TGTGCCAGCAGCGTAGGTTGGGGGAGATTCCCCTACGAGCAGTACTTC. Protein product: CASSVGWGRFPYEQYF. Full variable domain (rest looked up from reference TRBV9 and TRBJ2-7): DSGVTQTPKHLITATGQRVTLRCSPRSGDLSVYWYQQSLDQGLQFLIQYYNGEERAKGNILERFSAQQFPDLHSELNLSSLELGDSALYFCASSVGWGRFPYEQYFGPGTRLTVT.

The chain joins TRBV27 to TRBJ1-3; D ambiguous. Germline V gene data show CDR1 as MNHEY and CDR2 as SMNVEV (reference sequence). V lost 5 bases to trimming and J lost 4 bases, with 15 bases between them. The length of the CDR3 is 15 residues. The CDR3 loop reads CASSQTWEKGNTIYF. In DNA, the CDR3 is TGTGCCAGCAGTCAAACGTGGGAGAAGGGAAACACCATATATTTT.

V is TRBV7-8 and J is TRBJ2-3, with 8 nucleotides matching TRBD2. The V segment lost 6 bases and the J segment 3 bases; nucleotides outside the gene matches: 14. Per germline, CDR1 SGHVS and CDR2 FQNEAQ. The CDR3 spans 17 residues. The CDR3 protein is CASREISGSSTTDTQYF. CDR3 coding DNA: TGTGCCAGCAGGGAAATAAGCGGGAGCTCTACAACAGATACGCAGTATTTT.

This chain joins TRBV19 and TRBJ1-1; D is perhaps TRBD1 (5 bases). Germline values: CDR1 LNHDA, CDR2 SQIVND (reference sequence). Trimming stripped 6 bases from V and 4 bases from J, with 15 bases between. The CDR3 length is 14 residues. The DNA of the CDR3 is TGTGCCAGTAGGGACACCGGAGGGAGCACTGAAGCTTTCTTT. It is translated as CASRDTGGSTEAFF.